The 14 T cell receptor beta chains below were found in one sample sequenced in a study of CD4 T cells in relation to SARS-CoV-2 and coronaviruses. These TCRs' antigens remain unknown. TCRdb's table, derived via immunoSEQ multiplex PCR, lists solely in-frame clones and lacks some. The table records some 29,000 clones, roughly 76% of them present only once. CD4+ T cells from unexposed donors were obtained before the COVID-19 pandemic (2011-2018). After approximately ten days of culture, CD4+ T cells were isolated. The source material was CD4+ T cells from PBMCs, cultured in vitro. These receptor sequences come from a human donor in good health.

The CDR3 bases are TGTGCCAGTAGTATCACAGATACGCAGTATTTT. Its protein product is CASSITDTQYF. The chain couples TRBV19 to TRBJ2-3, with D unresolved. CDR1 is LNHDA, CDR2 SQIVND, per germline (reference sequence). V lost 3 bases and J 2 bases, leaving 0 bases between the germline ends. CDR3 length: 11 residues.

V gene TRBV12-3 or TRBV12-4 combines with J gene TRBJ1-1, with D perhaps TRBD1 (5 bases). V lost 6 bases to trimming and J lost 0 bases, with 8 bases between them. This CDR3 spans 13 amino acids. The DNA for the CDR3 is TGTGCCAGCAGCAGGGAGATGAACACTGAAGCTTTCTTT. This codes for CASSREMNTEAFF.

This clone was counted only a few times. This chain links TRBV7-2 with TRBJ2-7; no clear D. CDR1 SGHTA and CDR2 FQGNSA come from the germline V gene. V was pared by 1 base and J by 0 bases, with 16 bases between. The CDR3 length is 17 residues. CDR3 in DNA: TGTGCCAGCAGCTTAGAGATAAGCTGGGAAAACTCCTACGAGCAGTACTTC. It translates to CASSLEISWENSYEQYF.

This rearrangement joins TRBV7-2 to TRBJ2-1, with 8 bases aligning to TRBD2. J gave up 7 bases and V 5 bases, and 10 bases lay outside the gene matches. The CDR3 covers 15 residues. Germline CDR1 reads SGHTA; CDR2 reads FQGNSA. In DNA, the CDR3 is TGTGCCAGCAGCCTCGGACTAGCAGCGTCGAATGAGCAGTTCTTC. As protein: CASSLGLAASNEQFF.

The chain links TRBV14 to TRBJ2-1, with D maybe TRBD1 (6 bases). This CDR3 comprises 14 residues. From germline, CDR1 is SGHDN and CDR2 FVKESK. Trimming stripped 1 base from V and 8 bases from J, with 12 bases between. The CDR3 DNA sequence: TGTGCCAGCAGCCAAGTAACAGGGCGGGATGAGCAGTTCTTC. Protein sequence: CASSQVTGRDEQFF.

As concerns this clone: Compared with germline, one end of the junction differs, possibly owing to a read error. This sample also contains other DNA sequences that code for the same CDR3. This chain links TRBV19 with TRBJ2-7; 7 bases align to TRBD1. The CDR3 runs 12 residues. Looked up from germline, CDR1 is LNHDA and CDR2 is SQIVND (reference sequence). The DNA of the CDR3 is TGTGCCAGTTCGGGACAGTCCTACGAGCAGTACTTT. Its protein is CASSGQSYEQYF.

V gene TRBV6-2 or TRBV6-3 combines with J gene TRBJ2-4; 9 nucleotides align to TRBD1. Trimming at V came to 6 bases and at J to 8 bases, leaving 17 bases not matched to a gene. The CDR3 extends over 17 amino acids. Germline CDR1 is MNHEY and CDR2 is SVGEGT. The CDR3 DNA reads as TGTGCCAGCAGCCGGGAACCCACCGGGACAGGGTTTGACATTCAGTACTTC. It encodes CASSREPTGTGFDIQYF.

This chain connects TRBV6-6 to TRBJ2-7; 7 bases align to TRBD1. J gave up 2 bases and V 2 bases, and 9 bases lay outside the gene matches. The CDR3 has 16 residues. The V gene's germline CDR1 is MNHNY and CDR2 SVGAGI (reference sequence). The CDR3 here is CASSYPPGQTTYEQYF. The CDR3 nucleotides are TGTGCCAGCAGTTACCCGCCGGGACAGACCACCTACGAGCAGTACTTC.

The chain combines TRBV6-6 with TRBJ1-4; the D gene is possibly TRBD1 (5 bases). V was cut by 8 bases and J by 6 bases, with 7 bases left in between. The CDR3 is 11 amino acids. Looked up from germline, CDR1 is MNHNY and CDR2 is SVGAGI (reference sequence). In nucleotides, the CDR3 is TGTGCCAGCGAAGGGGATGAAAAACTGTTTTTT. Its translation: CASEGDEKLFF.

This chain uses TRBV13 with TRBJ2-5; TRBD2 agrees at 7 bases. Germline CDR1 PRHDT, CDR2 FYEKMQ (reference sequence). V lost 7 bases and J lost 2; bases outside the gene matches: 13. The CDR3 is 16 residues long. In nucleotides, the CDR3 is TGTGCCAGCACCCTATACGGGAGGTCGAATCAAGAGACCCAGTACTTC. It codes for CASTLYGRSNQETQYF.

CDR3 sequence: CASSQDPGLAYEQYF. CDR3 DNA sequence: TGTGCCAGCAGCCAAGATCCGGGTCTCGCCTACGAGCAGTACTTC. The chain employs TRBV4-2 and TRBJ2-7, with D uncertain. The ends were cut back, 0 bases at V and 2 bases at J, with 11 bases in the middle. CDR3 length equals 15 residues. Germline assignment: CDR1 LGHNA and CDR2 YNFKEQ.

This chain connects TRBV6-5 to TRBJ2-7; D is uncertain. Germline loops: CDR1 MNHEY, CDR2 SVGAGI. The CDR3 sequence is 14 residues long. Deletions cut 4 bases from V and 7 bases from J, with 17 bases between. The CDR3 nucleotides are TGTGCCAGCAGTTCCCAAGACGTTGGTAGGGAGCAGTACTTC. It codes for CASSSQDVGREQYF.

The rearrangement uses TRBV6-5 and TRBJ2-7; D uncertain. From germline, CDR1 is MNHEY and CDR2 SVGAGI. Trimming took 6 bases from V and 5 from J, leaving 14 bases between them. This CDR3 is built from 13 residues. The CDR3 loop reads CASSRTGQDEQYF. The CDR3 coding sequence is TGTGCCAGCAGCAGAACCGGCCAGGACGAGCAGTACTTC.

This clone was found once. The CDR3 sequence: CASRHPATGGSGTMNTGELFF. The CDR3 region has the DNA TGTGCCAGCAGACACCCGGCGACAGGGGGTAGCGGGACCATGAACACCGGGGAGCTGTTTTTT. This chain joins TRBV2 and TRBJ2-2; TRBD1 is a possible D gene (9 bases). The CDR3 contains 21 residues. Per the germline V gene, CDR1 is SNHLY and CDR2 is FYNNEI. Trimming left V 6 bases short and J 1 base short, with 30 bases between.